This T cell receptor beta chain was obtained from a study of control samples from healthy donors and cancer patients. TCRdb's table, derived via immunoSEQ multiplex PCR, lists solely in-frame clones and lacks some. The sample carries about 140,000 clones, approximately 94% recorded once. Germline lookup yields CDR1 WSHSY and CDR2 SAAADI. Germline trimming cut 7 bases from V and 4 bases from J; bases unmatched to any gene: 8. The CDR3 totals 15 residues. The source material was blood. The chain is built from TRBV10-2 and TRBJ1-1; TRBD1 matches at 11 bases. The sequence derives from a man aged 35 to 55 in good health. Here the CDR3 reads CASTPGQGAGTEAFF. The CDR3 region has the DNA TGCGCCAGCACCCCTGGACAGGGGGCTGGCACTGAAGCTTTCTTT.